The subject of this entry is one T cell receptor (beta chain). This sample was included in a study of blood T cell repertoires in COVID-19. This CDR3 contains 15 residues. Trimming pared 1 base from V and 1 base from J, leaving 9 bases between. Germline CDR1 is MNHEY and CDR2 is SMNVEV (reference sequence). Assay used: immunoSEQ multiplex PCR; TCRdb lists only in-frame clones, some missing. The data hold approximately 300,000 clones, with nearly 90% observed a single time. The V gene is TRBV27, the J gene TRBJ2-3; no clear D. The sequencing input was PBMCs or T cells enriched from blood (not recorded which). This sequence was found in a woman aged 18-29 years with acute COVID-19. In DNA form, the CDR3 reads TGTGCCAGCAGTTTATTGCGCGGAGGCACAGATACGCAGTATTTT. It translates to CASSLLRGGTDTQYF.